This T cell receptor beta chain comes out of a study of early T cells in non-severe SARS-CoV-2 infection. The CDR3 is 12 residues long. This clonotype came up a few times. Relative to the germline gene, one junction end is altered; a read error may explain this. From the 5' RACE reads, TCRdb called clonotypes with MiXCR, one entry per CDR3 protein. This sample has some 80,000 distinct CDR3 sequences; roughly 12% occur once, and the top ten carry 15% to 18%. The clonotype was recovered from an adult who was a healthcare worker with PCR-confirmed SARS-CoV-2 infection or an uninfected control (not recorded which). The donor label of this sample is uncertain. The sample here was whole blood, taken at baseline. The chain links TRBV12-3 or TRBV12-4 to TRBJ1-2; 7 bases match TRBD1. The chain's CDR3 is CASLEGAYGYTF. The CDR3 region has the DNA TGTGCCAGCTTGGAGGGGGCCTATGGCTATACCTTC.